This T cell receptor (beta chain) was sequenced in a study of blood T cells in healthy people across ages. General study points: The percentage of naive T cells correlated strongly with TCR beta diversity.

In the case of this clonotype: Its antigen is still unknown.

Germline V CDR1 and CDR2: MNHNS, SASEGT. The CDR3 runs 12 residues. The authors ran a second PCR of about 6 to 11 cycles using a sample-barcoded 5' primer and a J-beta primer mix. Each cDNA molecule was tagged by a template-switch adaptor that had 12 random nucleotides. TCRdb processed the 5' RACE reads anew with MiXCR; each CDR3 protein has one entry. The sample shows about 1.4 million distinct CDR3 sequences, roughly 60% of them seen only once. The rearrangement links TRBV6-1 to TRBJ2-5, with D hard to call. With the DNA end fitting TRBJ2-7 better, the J assignment may be wrong. Sequencing was carried out using blood. The sequence came from a man aged 18-30 years in good health. CDR3 in DNA: TGTGCCAGCAGTGAATTTCGTCCCGAGCAGTACTTC. This encodes CASSEFRPEQYF.